This is a list of T cell receptor beta chains from one sample in a study of blood T cells in healthy people across ages. One entry per CDR3 protein results from TCRdb running MiXCR on the 5' RACE reads. The sample holds 600,000 to 1,000,000 distinct CDR3 sequences; 20% to 30% are singletons and the top ten take more than 3%. These data were likewise used in another study, on T cells of mothers and their children.

Sequences were obtained from blood. The receptors come from a boy aged 5 to 17 in good health. Both conserved end residues are part of each CDR3. The D gene is left open where the match is weak. Clone size appears in some rows only: once, few, many, or a class for an expanded clone.

clone_size: few; d_call: TRBD1; j_call: TRBJ1-4; v_call: TRBV7-2; cdr3_nt: TGTGCCAGCAGGACAGGGTTGTACGAAAAACTGTTTTTT; cdr3_aa: CASRTGLYEKLFF
clone_size: few; d_call: .; j_call: TRBJ2-5; v_call: TRBV6-5; cdr3_nt: TGTGCCAGCAGTTGGCTGGCAGGGGATATGGGAGAGACCCAGTACTTC; cdr3_aa: CASSWLAGDMGETQYF
clone_size: .; d_call: TRBD2; j_call: TRBJ2-1; v_call: TRBV4-3; cdr3_nt: TGCGCCAGCAGCCAGGGTGCGGGAGGGCTAAATGAGCAGTTCTTC; cdr3_aa: CASSQGAGGLNEQFF
clone_size: .; d_call: .; j_call: TRBJ1-4; v_call: TRBV6-2/TRBV6-3; cdr3_nt: TGTGCCAGCACCAGCCTAAGTGGAGCAACTAATGAAAAACTGTTTTTT; cdr3_aa: CASTSLSGATNEKLFF
clone_size: .; d_call: .; j_call: TRBJ1-6; v_call: TRBV28; cdr3_nt: TGTGCCAGCAGGTTCCAGATGATATCAGTATCACCCCTCCACTTT; cdr3_aa: CASRFQMISVSPLHF
clone_size: .; d_call: .; j_call: TRBJ2-7; v_call: TRBV21-1; cdr3_nt: TGTGCCAGCAGCAAAGTAAGAGGACTAGCGGGAGGATGGGGCTACGAGCAGTACTTC; cdr3_aa: CASSKVRGLAGGWGYEQYF
clone_size: .; d_call: .; j_call: TRBJ2-6; v_call: TRBV27; cdr3_nt: TGTGCCAGCAGTTTGTCTTGGGGCGCTGGGGCCAACGTCCTGACTTTC; cdr3_aa: CASSLSWGAGANVLTF
clone_size: few; d_call: .; j_call: TRBJ2-3; v_call: TRBV3-1; cdr3_nt: TGTGCCAGCAGCCATACGACTGGAATCGGAGCAGATACGCAGTATTTT; cdr3_aa: CASSHTTGIGADTQYF
clone_size: once; d_call: TRBD2; j_call: TRBJ2-5; v_call: TRBV20-1; cdr3_nt: TGCAGTGCTCCCTTGGGACTAGCGGGGAATCAAGAGACCCAGTACTTC; cdr3_aa: CSAPLGLAGNQETQYF
clone_size: few; d_call: .; j_call: TRBJ1-5; v_call: TRBV12-3/TRBV12-4; cdr3_nt: TGTGCCAGCAGTTCGATGTGGGAGGGGAGCAATCAGCCCCAGCATTTT; cdr3_aa: CASSSMWEGSNQPQHF
clone_size: .; d_call: TRBD2; j_call: TRBJ2-1; v_call: TRBV19; cdr3_nt: TGTGCCAGTAGTATAAGCGGGAACAATGAGCAGTTCTTC; cdr3_aa: CASSISGNNEQFF
clone_size: .; d_call: .; j_call: TRBJ1-2; v_call: TRBV5-6; cdr3_nt: TGTGCCAGCAGCGCAAACAGGGATGGCTACACCTTC; cdr3_aa: CASSANRDGYTF
clone_size: .; d_call: .; j_call: TRBJ1-1; v_call: TRBV11-2; cdr3_nt: TGTGCCAGCAGCTTATTGGTCTCGAACACTGAAGCTTTCTTT; cdr3_aa: CASSLLVSNTEAFF
clone_size: .; d_call: .; j_call: TRBJ1-4; v_call: TRBV7-2; cdr3_nt: TGTGCCAGCAGTCCCGGCAGGGCGAGAGAAAAACTGTTTTTT; cdr3_aa: CASSPGRAREKLFF
clone_size: .; d_call: .; j_call: TRBJ1-1; v_call: TRBV18; cdr3_nt: TGTGCCAGCTCACCACCAGGGCAGATTGAAGCTTTCTTT; cdr3_aa: CASSPPGQIEAFF
clone_size: .; d_call: .; j_call: TRBJ1-2; v_call: TRBV4-3; cdr3_nt: TGCGCCAGCAGCCAAGATAGTCCCTCAGGGGCCAATGGCTACACCTTC; cdr3_aa: CASSQDSPSGANGYTF
clone_size: few; d_call: .; j_call: TRBJ1-1; v_call: TRBV29-1; cdr3_nt: TGCAGCGTTGAGGCTACAGGGTACACTGAAGCTTTCTTT; cdr3_aa: CSVEATGYTEAFF
clone_size: few; d_call: TRBD2; j_call: TRBJ2-1; v_call: TRBV15; cdr3_nt: TGTGCCACCAGCAGCTACTTGAGCGGGGGGACGGATGAGCAGTTCTTC; cdr3_aa: CATSSYLSGGTDEQFF
clone_size: .; d_call: .; j_call: TRBJ2-1; v_call: TRBV7-2; cdr3_nt: TGTGCCAGCAGCTCCCCTAAGGCTCCGGGAGTATGGAATGAGCAGTTCTTC; cdr3_aa: CASSSPKAPGVWNEQFF
clone_size: .; d_call: .; j_call: TRBJ1-4; v_call: TRBV6-5; cdr3_nt: TGTGCCAGCAGCCCATCCCCGGACACAAATGAAAAACTGTTTTTT; cdr3_aa: CASSPSPDTNEKLFF
clone_size: .; d_call: .; j_call: TRBJ1-5; v_call: TRBV20-1; cdr3_nt: TGCAGTGCTAGATTGGGGGCAGGTGATCAGCCCCAGCATTTT; cdr3_aa: CSARLGAGDQPQHF
clone_size: .; d_call: .; j_call: TRBJ1-4; v_call: TRBV29-1; cdr3_nt: TGCAGCGCCGTCCTTGCAACTAATGAAAAACTGTTTTTT; cdr3_aa: CSAVLATNEKLFF
clone_size: few; d_call: TRBD2; j_call: TRBJ2-1; v_call: TRBV28; cdr3_nt: TGTGCCAGCATCCCGCCAAGCGGGGCCGACAATGAGCAGTTCTTC; cdr3_aa: CASIPPSGADNEQFF
clone_size: few; d_call: .; j_call: TRBJ1-1; v_call: TRBV3-1; cdr3_nt: TGTGCCAGCAGCCAAGAGGGGGGCACTGAAGCTTTCTTT; cdr3_aa: CASSQEGGTEAFF
clone_size: .; d_call: TRBD2; j_call: TRBJ2-4; v_call: TRBV7-2; cdr3_nt: TGTGCCAGCAGCTTATCGGCTCCAGCGGGAGTAGCCAAAAACATTCAGTACTTC; cdr3_aa: CASSLSAPAGVAKNIQYF
clone_size: .; d_call: TRBD1; j_call: TRBJ2-7; v_call: TRBV7-2; cdr3_nt: TGTGTCAGCAGCTGGGGGACAGGAGGCCACGAGCAGTACTTC; cdr3_aa: CVSSWGTGGHEQYF
clone_size: .; d_call: TRBD1; j_call: TRBJ2-6; v_call: TRBV12-5; cdr3_nt: TGTGCTAGTGGTTTGGTACTTTGGGGGACAGGGGCGCCGGGACCTGGGGCCAACGTCCTGACTTTC; cdr3_aa: CASGLVLWGTGAPGPGANVLTF
clone_size: .; d_call: .; j_call: TRBJ1-2; v_call: TRBV2; cdr3_nt: TGTGCCAGCAGACCTGGAACCTCTAACTATGGCTACACCTTC; cdr3_aa: CASRPGTSNYGYTF
clone_size: many; d_call: .; j_call: TRBJ2-5; v_call: TRBV10-3; cdr3_nt: TGTGCCATCAAGGGAGGGACAGGCGAACAAGAGACCCAGTACTTC; cdr3_aa: CAIKGGTGEQETQYF
clone_size: few; d_call: .; j_call: TRBJ2-7; v_call: TRBV7-9; cdr3_nt: TGTGCCAGCAGCTCTCAGGGACTTCAAGGGGACGAGCAGTACTTC; cdr3_aa: CASSSQGLQGDEQYF
clone_size: .; d_call: .; j_call: TRBJ2-2; v_call: TRBV6-2/TRBV6-3; cdr3_nt: TGTGCCAGCAGTTACTCGGGCGGGAACACCGGGGAGCTGTTTTTT; cdr3_aa: CASSYSGGNTGELFF
clone_size: .; d_call: TRBD2; j_call: TRBJ2-5; v_call: TRBV5-1; cdr3_nt: TGCGCCAGCAGCGTCACTAGCGGGGGCGGTCAAGAGACCCAGTACTTC; cdr3_aa: CASSVTSGGGQETQYF
clone_size: few; d_call: .; j_call: TRBJ2-1; v_call: TRBV4-1; cdr3_nt: TGCGCCAGCAGGGCAGAAAGGGGATACAATGAGCAGTTCTTC; cdr3_aa: CASRAERGYNEQFF
clone_size: .; d_call: .; j_call: TRBJ1-4; v_call: TRBV28; cdr3_nt: TGTGCCAGCAGCCTATTGATCGGTGAAAAACTGTTTTTT; cdr3_aa: CASSLLIGEKLFF
clone_size: few; d_call: .; j_call: TRBJ1-1; v_call: TRBV6-5; cdr3_nt: TGTGCCAGCAGCCCTAGGGTCGGGGACACTGAAGCTTTCTTT; cdr3_aa: CASSPRVGDTEAFF
clone_size: .; d_call: .; j_call: TRBJ2-3; v_call: TRBV7-3; cdr3_nt: TGTGCCAGCAGCAAGGACAGAACTAGCACAGATACGCAGTATTTT; cdr3_aa: CASSKDRTSTDTQYF